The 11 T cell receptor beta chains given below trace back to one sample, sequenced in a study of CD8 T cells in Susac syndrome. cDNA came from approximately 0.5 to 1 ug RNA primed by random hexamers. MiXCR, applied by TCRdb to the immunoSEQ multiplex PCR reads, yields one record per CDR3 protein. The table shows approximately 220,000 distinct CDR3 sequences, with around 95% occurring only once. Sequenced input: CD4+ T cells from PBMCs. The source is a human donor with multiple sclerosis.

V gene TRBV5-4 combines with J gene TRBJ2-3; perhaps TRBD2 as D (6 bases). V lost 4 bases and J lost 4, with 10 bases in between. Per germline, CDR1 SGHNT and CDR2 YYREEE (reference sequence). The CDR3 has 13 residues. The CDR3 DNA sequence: TGTGCCAGCAGCATGGGACTCCCAGATACGCAGTATTTT. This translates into CASSMGLPDTQYF.

The CDR3 coding sequence is TGTGCCAGCAGCCAAGGAACCGGGAGGCCGTATAATTCACCCCTCCACTTT. Translation gives CASSQGTGRPYNSPLHF. The V call is TRBV3-1, the J call TRBJ1-6; D is unresolved. CDR1 LGHDT and CDR2 YNNKEL come from the germline V gene (reference sequence). The CDR3 is 17 residues long. V lost 1 base and J lost 4, with 14 bases in between.

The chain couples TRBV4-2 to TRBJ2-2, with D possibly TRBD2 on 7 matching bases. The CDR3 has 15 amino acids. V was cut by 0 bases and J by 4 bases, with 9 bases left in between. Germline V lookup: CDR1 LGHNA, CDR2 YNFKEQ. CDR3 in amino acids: CASSQDAGATGELFF. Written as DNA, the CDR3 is TGTGCCAGCAGCCAAGACGCGGGGGCCACCGGGGAGCTGTTTTTT.

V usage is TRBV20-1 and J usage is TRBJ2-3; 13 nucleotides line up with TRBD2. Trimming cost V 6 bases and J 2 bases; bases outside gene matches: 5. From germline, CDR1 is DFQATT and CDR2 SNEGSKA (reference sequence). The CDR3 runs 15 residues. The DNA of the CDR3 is TGCAGTGCCGACGGACTAGCGGGGGCCACAGATACGCAGTATTTT. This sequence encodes CSADGLAGATDTQYF.

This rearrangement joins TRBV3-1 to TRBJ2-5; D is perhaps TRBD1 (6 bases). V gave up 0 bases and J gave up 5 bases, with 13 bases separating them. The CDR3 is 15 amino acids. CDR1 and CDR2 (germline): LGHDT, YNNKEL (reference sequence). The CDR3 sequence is CASSQDLGAGETQYF. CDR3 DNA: TGTGCCAGCAGCCAAGACCTGGGGGCAGGGGAGACCCAGTACTTC.

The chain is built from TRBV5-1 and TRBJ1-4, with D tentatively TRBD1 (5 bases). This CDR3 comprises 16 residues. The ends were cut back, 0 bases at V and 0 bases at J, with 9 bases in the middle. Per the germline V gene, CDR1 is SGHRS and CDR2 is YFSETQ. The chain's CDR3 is CASSLAGRTTNEKLFF. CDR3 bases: TGCGCCAGCAGCTTGGCAGGGAGAACAACTAATGAAAAACTGTTTTTT.

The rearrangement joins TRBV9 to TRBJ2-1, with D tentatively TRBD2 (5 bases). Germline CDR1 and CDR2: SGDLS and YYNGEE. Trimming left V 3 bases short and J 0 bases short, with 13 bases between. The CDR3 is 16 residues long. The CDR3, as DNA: TGTGCCAGCAGCGCCTCTATAGCGAGCTCCTACAATGAGCAGTTCTTC. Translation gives CASSASIASSYNEQFF.

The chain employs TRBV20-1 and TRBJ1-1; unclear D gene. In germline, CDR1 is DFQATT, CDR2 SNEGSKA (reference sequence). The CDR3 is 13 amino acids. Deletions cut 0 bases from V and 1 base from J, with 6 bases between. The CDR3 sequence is CSARDPGNTEAFF. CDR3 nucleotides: TGCAGTGCTAGAGATCCCGGGAACACTGAAGCTTTCTTT.

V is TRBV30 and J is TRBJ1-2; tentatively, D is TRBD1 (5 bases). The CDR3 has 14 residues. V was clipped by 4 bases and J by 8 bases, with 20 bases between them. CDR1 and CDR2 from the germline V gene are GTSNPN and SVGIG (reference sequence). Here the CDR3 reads CAWKPRVSGGGYTF. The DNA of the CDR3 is TGTGCCTGGAAACCCAGGGTATCGGGTGGGGGCTACACCTTC.

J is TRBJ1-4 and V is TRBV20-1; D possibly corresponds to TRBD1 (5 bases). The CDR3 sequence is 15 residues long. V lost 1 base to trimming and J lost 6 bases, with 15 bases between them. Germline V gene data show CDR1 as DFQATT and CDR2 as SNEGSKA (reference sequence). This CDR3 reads CSARALTGTHEKLFF. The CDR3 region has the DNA TGCAGTGCTAGAGCCTTAACGGGGACCCATGAAAAACTGTTTTTT.

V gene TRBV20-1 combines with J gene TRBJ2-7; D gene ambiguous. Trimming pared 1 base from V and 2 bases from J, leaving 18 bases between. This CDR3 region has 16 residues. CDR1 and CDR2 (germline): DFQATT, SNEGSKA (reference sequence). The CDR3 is CSARAAVVGPTYEQYF. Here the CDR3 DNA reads TGCAGTGCTAGAGCCGCGGTCGTAGGACCAACCTACGAGCAGTACTTC.